This T cell receptor beta chain was sequenced for a study of T cells in Graves' hyperthyroidism and ophthalmopathy. About the research overall: The authors collected peripheral blood at initial diagnosis, before any treatment.

Using RNA transcripts as the source, TCR beta CDR3 regions were amplified. In the first-round RT-PCR of the TCR CDR3, the HTBI primer set was used. TCRdb re-called the multiplex PCR reads with MiXCR, one entry per CDR3 protein. The sample shows roughly 300,000 distinct CDR3 sequences, around a sixth of them seen only once. The CDR3 is 16 amino acids. CDR1 and CDR2 from the germline V gene are MNHNY and SVGAGI (reference sequence). With 2 bases clipped from V and 4 bases from J, the junction kept 7 bases outside the gene matches. This clonotype was counted between two and nine times. This sequence was found in a woman between 50 and 59 years old with Graves' hyperthyroidism. The sequencing sample was made of blood. The chain links TRBV6-6 to TRBJ1-3, with 8 positions matching TRBD1. Written as DNA, the CDR3 is TGTGCCAGCAGTTACCTCGGACAGGGAACAGGAAACACCATATATTTT. Residues: CASSYLGQGTGNTIYF.